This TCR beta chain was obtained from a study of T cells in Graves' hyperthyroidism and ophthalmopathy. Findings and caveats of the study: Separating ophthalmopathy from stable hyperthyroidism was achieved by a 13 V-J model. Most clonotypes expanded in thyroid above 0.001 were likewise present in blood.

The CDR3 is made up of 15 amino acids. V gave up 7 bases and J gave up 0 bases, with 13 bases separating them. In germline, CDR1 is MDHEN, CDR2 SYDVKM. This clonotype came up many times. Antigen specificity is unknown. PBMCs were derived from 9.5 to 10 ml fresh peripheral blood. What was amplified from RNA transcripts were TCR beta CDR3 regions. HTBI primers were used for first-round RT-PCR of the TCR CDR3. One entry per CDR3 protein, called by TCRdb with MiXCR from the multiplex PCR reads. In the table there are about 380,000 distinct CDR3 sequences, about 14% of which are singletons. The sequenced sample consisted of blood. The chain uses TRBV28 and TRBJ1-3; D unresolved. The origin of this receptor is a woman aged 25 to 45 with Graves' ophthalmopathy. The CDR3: CASTEDGSSGNTIYF. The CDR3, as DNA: TGTGCCAGCACTGAGGACGGAAGCTCTGGAAACACCATATATTTT.